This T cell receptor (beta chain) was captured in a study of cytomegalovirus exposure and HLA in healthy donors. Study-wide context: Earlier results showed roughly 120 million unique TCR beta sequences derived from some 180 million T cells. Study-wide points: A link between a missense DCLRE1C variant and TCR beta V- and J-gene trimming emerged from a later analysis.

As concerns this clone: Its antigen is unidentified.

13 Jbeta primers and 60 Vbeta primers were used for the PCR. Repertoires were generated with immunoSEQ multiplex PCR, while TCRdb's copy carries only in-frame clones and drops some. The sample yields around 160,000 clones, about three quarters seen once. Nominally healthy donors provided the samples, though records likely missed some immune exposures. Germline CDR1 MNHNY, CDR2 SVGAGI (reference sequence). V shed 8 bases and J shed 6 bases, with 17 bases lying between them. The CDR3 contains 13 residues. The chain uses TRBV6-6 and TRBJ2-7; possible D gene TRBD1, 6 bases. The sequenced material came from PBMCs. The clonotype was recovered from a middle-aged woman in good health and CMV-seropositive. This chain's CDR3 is CASWEQGRGEQYF. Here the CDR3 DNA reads TGTGCCAGCTGGGAACAGGGAAGGGGCGAGCAGTACTTC.